The source of this T cell receptor beta chain is a study of cytomegalovirus exposure and HLA in healthy donors. A word on this clone: Its antigen is not known.

The primer mix had 60 Vbeta and 13 Jbeta primers. The repertoire was sequenced with immunoSEQ multiplex PCR; TCRdb's copy has only in-frame clones and lacks some. This sample has roughly 160,000 clones, with roughly 79% found just once. CDR3 length: 16 residues. The J segment lost 2 bases and the V segment lost 2 bases, leaving 5 bases of the junction unmatched. The germline CDR1 and CDR2 sequences are MGHRA and YSYEKL. Whole-study results and caveats: It was reported in a later analysis that an Asian-associated ancestry cluster showed fewer N-insertions than the roughly 670-donor mean. In a later analysis, at a false discovery rate of 0.05, fewer than 20,000 TCR beta sequences were associated with HLA alleles. When presence/absence was analysed, sequencing depth was taken to be roughly uniform across donors. What TCR beta sequences reportedly achieved was accurate prediction of HLA-A and HLA-B alleles in most subjects.

Sequencing used PBMCs. The gene calls are TRBV4-1 and TRBJ1-5, with 8 nucleotides matching TRBD1. This sequence was found in a man aged 45 to 65 in good health and CMV-seropositive. The CDR3 loop reads CASSQNEGQGNQPQHF. The CDR3 DNA follows: TGCGCCAGCAGCCAAAATGAGGGACAGGGCAATCAGCCCCAGCATTTT.